This is a list of T cell receptor beta chains from one sample in a study of OX40 agonist ivuxolimab in advanced cancers. Using immunoSEQ multiplex PCR, the repertoire was profiled, and TCRdb retains in-frame clones only, with some absent. The sample has 60,000 to 95,000 clones, roughly 84% seen once. This material consisted of CD4+ or CD8+ T cells sorted from blood, taken in a trial of the OX40 agonist ivuxolimab. Source of these receptors: an adult with an advanced solid tumor such as melanoma, head and neck, liver or kidney cancer. Each CDR3 is given with its conserved first and last residue.

V: TRBV4-1
J: TRBJ2-1
length: 16
CDR3: CASSQILAGVDNEQFF

V: TRBV29-1
J: TRBJ2-2
length: 10
CDR3: CSVGPGELFF

V: TRBV6-5
J: TRBJ1-3
length: 15
CDR3: CASSYSRTSGNTIYF

V: TRBV28
J: TRBJ1-6
length: 15
CDR3: CASSLLGTGNSPLHF

V: TRBV5-1
J: TRBJ1-1
length: 14
CDR3: CASSRRQGDTEAFF

V: TRBV7-6
J: TRBJ2-7
length: 17
CDR3: CASSFGTAWDGAYEQYF

V: TRBV6-1
J: TRBJ1-1
length: 13
CDR3: CASTKEANTEAFF

V: TRBV15
J: TRBJ2-1
length: 14
CDR3: CATSREGLDNEQFF

V: TRBV7-2
J: TRBJ2-7
length: 15
CDR3: CASTRSGSVTGEQYF

V: TRBV28
J: TRBJ2-6
length: 17
CDR3: CASSTWDSLSGANVLTF

V: TRBV19
J: TRBJ2-1
length: 15
CDR3: CASKVLGHQGNEQFF

V: TRBV19
J: TRBJ2-1
length: 17
CDR3: CASSIGSGTEAYNEQFF

V: TRBV10-3
J: TRBJ1-6
length: 15
CDR3: CATDPGESFNSPLHF

V: TRBV6-1
J: TRBJ2-1
length: 15
CDR3: CASSSSGIAGHEQFF

V: TRBV6-6
J: TRBJ2-1
length: 14
CDR3: CASSSTGGVNEQFF

V: TRBV28
J: TRBJ1-3
length: 16
CDR3: CASSLWTQSSGNTIYF

V: TRBV28
J: TRBJ2-5
length: 14
CDR3: CASSVAAGQETQYF

V: TRBV18
J: TRBJ2-2
length: 15
CDR3: CASSLLATLTGELFF

V: TRBV19
J: TRBJ2-2
length: 12
CDR3: CASSRVAGELFF

V: TRBV5-4
J: TRBJ2-7
length: 18
CDR3: CASSTRQGRTSGTYEQYF

V: TRBV6-4
J: TRBJ2-1
length: 14
CDR3: CASSDSGSYNEQFF

V: TRBV6-4
J: TRBJ1-1
length: 19
CDR3: CASSDSDRGFGSRGTEAFF

V: TRBV18
J: -
length: 14
CDR3: CASSPGPTHYEQYF

V: TRBV19
J: TRBJ2-1
length: 15
CDR3: CASSLFGTRGDEQFF

V: TRBV4-1
J: TRBJ1-2
length: 16
CDR3: CASSQEVSAAIIGYTF

V: TRBV18
J: TRBJ2-3
length: 16
CDR3: CASSPGTSGSTDTQYF

V: TRBV6-5
J: TRBJ2-5
length: 15
CDR3: CASNRLAGELWTQYF

V: TRBV6-5
J: -
length: 14
CDR3: CASSPSGSLYEQYF

V: TRBV6-4
J: TRBJ2-7
length: 13
CDR3: CASSGDRGSEQYF

V: TRBV28
J: TRBJ2-7
length: 20
CDR3: CASSFVSPGQGAIDSYEQYF

V: TRBV5-1
J: TRBJ2-1
length: 15
CDR3: CASSLGGLAGVLEFF

V: TRBV2
J: TRBJ2-1
length: 17
CDR3: CASSTPPTRVSYNEQFF

V: TRBV28
J: TRBJ2-3
length: 18
CDR3: CASSFSGLLGPRTDTQYF

V: TRBV5-6
J: TRBJ2-3
length: 17
CDR3: CASSLALTSGRTDTQYF

V: TRBV7-9
J: TRBJ2-3
length: 18
CDR3: CASSWGQSSGSLTDTQYF

V: TRBV7-2
J: TRBJ1-2
length: 13
CDR3: CASSVGQGYGYTF

V: TRBV19
J: TRBJ2-1
length: 14
CDR3: CASSTRGPADEQFF

V: TRBV11-3
J: TRBJ2-4
length: 14
CDR3: CASSLGPIGNIQYF

V: TRBV29-1
J: TRBJ2-1
length: 14
CDR3: CSVETSGGYNEQFF

V: TRBV7-2
J: TRBJ1-2
length: 16
CDR3: CAIAGGRGRIYYGYTF

V: TRBV9
J: TRBJ2-1
length: 18
CDR3: CASSVGRAISSSYNEQFF

V: TRBV11-2
J: TRBJ2-7
length: 15
CDR3: CASSSYMGRTYEQYF

V: TRBV7-2
J: TRBJ1-4
length: 15
CDR3: CASSQRQGNNEKLFF

V: TRBV6-5
J: TRBJ1-1
length: 15
CDR3: CASSYSLRSNTEAFF

V: TRBV10-2
J: TRBJ2-7
length: 11
CDR3: CASSNSYEQYF